The 25 T cell receptor beta chains below were found in one sample sequenced in a study of blood T cell repertoires in COVID-19. Profiled with immunoSEQ multiplex PCR; TCRdb holds only in-frame clones, not every one. Counted here are about 250,000 clones, around nine tenths occurring once; the ten biggest clones make up approximately 9%. The sequencing input was PBMCs or T cells enriched from blood (not recorded which). The source of these receptors is a man aged 40-55 years who had recovered from COVID-19.

This chain connects TRBV27 to TRBJ1-1; the D gene is possibly TRBD1 (5 bases). The CDR3 is 12 residues long. Trimming removed 2 bases from V and 7 bases from J, with 8 bases in between. Looked up from germline, CDR1 is MNHEY and CDR2 is SMNVEV (reference sequence). CDR3 coding DNA: TGTGCCAGCAGTTTAGGAGGGGTTGAAGCTTTCTTT. It specifies CASSLGGVEAFF.

The chain couples TRBV9 to TRBJ2-2; maybe TRBD1 (6 bases). This CDR3 is built from 15 residues. V dropped 2 bases and J dropped 4 bases, with 12 bases sitting between them. The germline gives CDR1 SGDLS, CDR2 YYNGEE. CDR3: CASSVEGVGTGELFF. The DNA of the CDR3 is TGTGCCAGCAGCGTCGAGGGGGTTGGCACCGGGGAGCTGTTTTTT.

This chain links TRBV6-5 with TRBJ1-2, with D maybe TRBD1 (6 bases). Germline CDR1 reads MNHEY; CDR2 reads SVGAGI. The CDR3 has 14 residues. V lost 3 bases, J lost 13 bases, and 21 bases lay in between. CDR3 amino acids: CASSYGQFYGGCTF. CDR3 sequence (DNA): TGTGCCAGCAGTTATGGACAGTTCTACGGTGGATGCACCTTC.

The chain uses TRBV10-3 and TRBJ2-1, with 11 bases identical to TRBD2. CDR1 and CDR2 (germline): ENHRY, SYGVKD. The junction had 4 bases not matched to a gene; V was cut back by 3 bases and J by 6 bases. The CDR3 is 15 residues long. The CDR3 nucleotides are TGTGCCATCAGTGAACTAGCGGGAGCCCTCAATGAGCAGTTCTTC. Translation: CAISELAGALNEQFF.

The V gene is TRBV5-1, the J gene TRBJ1-4; TRBD1 matches 12 bases. V trimming: 3 bases; J trimming: 7 bases; junction bases outside the gene matches: 1. CDR1 is SGHRS, CDR2 YFSETQ, per germline. This CDR3 has 14 residues. CDR3 DNA: TGCGCCAGCAGCTCGGGACAGGGGGCTGAAAAACTGTTTTTT. It is translated as CASSSGQGAEKLFF.

The J gene is TRBJ2-7, the V gene TRBV7-2; 8 bases match TRBD1. Trimming took 1 base from V and 5 from J; bases not matched to a gene: 4. In germline, CDR1 is SGHTA, CDR2 FQGNSA. CDR3 size: 14 residues. The CDR3 bases are TGTGCCAGCAGCTTAGTCAGGGGGCTAGACGAGCAGTACTTC. Its translation is CASSLVRGLDEQYF.

The chain recombines TRBV5-8 with TRBJ1-1, with a tentative D call TRBD1 (5 bases). CDR3 size: 18 residues. From germline, CDR1 is SGHTS and CDR2 YDEGEE. The V gene lost 4 bases and the J gene lost 1 base, with 23 bases spanning the gap. CDR3 nucleotide sequence: TGTGCCAGCAGCCCACCGGGGTCCGCAGGGACTCCGAACACTGAAGCTTTCTTT. Protein: CASSPPGSAGTPNTEAFF.

This sequence joins TRBV3-1 (or the pseudogene TRBV3-2) and TRBJ1-5; D unclear. This CDR3 is built from 15 residues. V was pared by 0 bases and J by 2 bases, with 8 bases between. CDR1 and CDR2 from the germline V gene are LGHDT and YNNKEL (reference sequence). The CDR3: CASSQDFPGNQPQHF. The CDR3 DNA reads TGTGCCAGCAGCCAAGATTTTCCAGGCAATCAGCCCCAGCATTTT.

The rearrangement links TRBV7-8 to TRBJ2-7, with 9 bases aligning to TRBD2. J was trimmed by 12 bases and V by 2 bases; bases with no gene match: 14. The CDR3 has 15 amino acids. Germline lookup yields CDR1 SGHVS and CDR2 FQNEAQ. The CDR3 loop is CASSLTAGTSIHRYF. CDR3 sequence (DNA): TGTGCCAGCAGCTTAACGGCCGGGACTAGCATTCATCGGTACTTC.

V is TRBV5-1 and J is TRBJ2-2; the match to TRBD2 covers 10 bases. Germline CDR1 is SGHRS and CDR2 is YFSETQ. The CDR3 extends over 15 amino acids. Germline trimming cut 4 bases from V and 1 base from J; bases unmatched to any gene: 1. The CDR3 reads CASSRTSGNTGELFF. CDR3 DNA: TGCGCCAGCAGCCGGACTAGCGGGAACACCGGGGAGCTGTTTTTT.

The genes are TRBV27 and TRBJ1-4; no clear D gene. CDR3 length equals 11 residues. CDR1 MNHEY and CDR2 SMNVEV come from the germline V gene (reference sequence). V lost 6 bases and J lost 8, with 7 bases in between. The CDR3 region is CASRGWEKLFF. The DNA of the CDR3 is TGTGCCAGCAGGGGCTGGGAAAAACTGTTTTTT.

The chain links TRBV28 to TRBJ2-7; D gene unclear. The CDR3 spans 13 residues. V was trimmed by 11 bases and J by 2 bases, leaving 16 bases between them. Germline CDR1 and CDR2: MDHEN and SYDVKM. The CDR3 reads CAGDKANTYEQYF. Written as DNA, the CDR3 is TGTGCCGGCGACAAGGCCAACACCTACGAGCAGTACTTC.

The rearrangement links TRBV19 to TRBJ1-4; D is possibly TRBD1 (6 bases). Germline V gene data show CDR1 as LNHDA and CDR2 as SQIVND (reference sequence). V lost 9 bases to trimming and J lost 0 bases, with 11 bases between them. The CDR3 is 14 amino acids. The chain's CDR3 is CASERTATNEKLFF. CDR3 DNA sequence: TGTGCCAGCGAGAGGACAGCAACTAATGAAAAACTGTTTTTT.

This clone occurred once. The V and J genes are TRBV5-1 and TRBJ2-5, with a weak D call TRBD1 (6 bases). Trimming removed 6 bases from V and 2 bases from J, with 14 bases in between. Germline V gene sequence: CDR1 SGHRS, CDR2 YFSETQ. The CDR3 totals 14 residues. The CDR3 sequence is CASIRDTGQETQYF. The CDR3 region has the DNA TGCGCCAGCATCCGGGACACAGGGCAAGAGACCCAGTACTTC.

The chain uses TRBV9 and TRBJ2-2, with a tentative D call TRBD2 (6 bases). Germline CDR1 is SGDLS and CDR2 is YYNGEE. This CDR3 is 17 amino acids long. V was cut by 2 bases and J by 1 base, with 15 bases left in between. CDR3 sequence (DNA): TGTGCCAGCAGCGTCGCCGGCGGGACGGAGAACACCGGGGAGCTGTTTTTT. Encoded protein: CASSVAGGTENTGELFF.

The rearrangement joins TRBV12-3 or TRBV12-4 to TRBJ1-2; 7 nucleotides agree with TRBD1. With V trimmed by 6 bases and J by 4 bases, 2 bases remained unmatched. CDR3 length equals 12 residues. Written as DNA, the CDR3 is TGTGCCAGCAGGGGGGACAGCTATGGCTACACCTTC. It translates to CASRGDSYGYTF.

CDR3 amino acids: CASSQVAGSTSGANVLTF. CDR3 nucleotides: TGTGCCAGCAGCCAAGTCGCAGGGTCTACATCCGGGGCCAACGTCCTGACTTTC. The chain is built from TRBV3-1 (or the pseudogene TRBV3-2) and TRBJ2-6; possible D gene TRBD1, 5 bases. Trimming took off 1 base at V and 4 bases at J, with 17 bases between the two ends. Germline lookup yields CDR1 LGHDT and CDR2 YNNKEL (reference sequence). CDR3 size: 18 residues.

The chain joins TRBV6-4 to TRBJ2-5; possible D gene TRBD2, 5 bases. CDR3 length: 16 amino acids. V lost 2 bases and J lost 5, with 18 bases in between. Germline CDR1 reads MRHNA; CDR2 reads SNTAGT. The CDR3 loop is CASSDGFHWELETQYF. In DNA form, the CDR3 reads TGTGCCAGCAGTGACGGATTCCATTGGGAGTTGGAGACCCAGTACTTC.

This chain connects TRBV2 to TRBJ1-1; 8 bases map to TRBD1. V was clipped by 4 bases and J by 4 bases; unmatched bases: 11. The CDR3 is made up of 16 amino acids. The germline V gene has CDR1 SNHLY and CDR2 FYNNEI. The CDR3 DNA is TGTGCCAGCAGTGCTACCCCGACAGGGGACTCCACTGAAGCTTTCTTT. This sequence encodes CASSATPTGDSTEAFF. Full variable domain (remainder filled in from reference TRBV2 and TRBJ1-1): EPEVTQTPSHQVTQMGQEVILRCVPISNHLYFYWYRQILGQKVEFLVSFYNNEISEKSEIFDDQFSVERPDGSNFTLKIRSTKLEDSAMYFCASSATPTGDSTEAFFGQGTRLTVV.

This clone turned up a few times. This chain links TRBV11-3 with TRBJ1-1, with 8 bases fitting TRBD1. The CDR3 spans 14 residues. Per the germline V gene, CDR1 is SGHNT and CDR2 is YENEEA. V was clipped by 5 bases and J by 5 bases; unmatched bases: 7. The CDR3 coding sequence is TGTGCCAGCAGCCTCCCAGGGGGCGCGACTGAAGCTTTCTTT. Protein: CASSLPGGATEAFF.

The chain combines TRBV3-1 (or the pseudogene TRBV3-2) with TRBJ1-1; tentatively, D is TRBD1 (6 bases). The CDR3 covers 14 residues. The V gene lost 4 bases and the J gene lost 0 bases, with 9 bases spanning the gap. Germline CDR1 and CDR2: LGHDT and YNNKEL (reference sequence). CDR3 region: CASSPTGLNTEAFF. The DNA for the CDR3 is TGTGCCAGCAGCCCGACAGGATTGAACACTGAAGCTTTCTTT.

J is TRBJ2-2 and V is TRBV14; D possibly corresponds to TRBD2 (6 bases). This CDR3 is 14 amino acids long. Looked up from germline, CDR1 is SGHDN and CDR2 is FVKESK. The V gene lost 5 bases and the J gene lost 4 bases, with 11 bases spanning the gap. The DNA of the CDR3 is TGTGCCAGCAGCTTAGCGGTCTTCACCGGGGAGCTGTTTTTT. Its protein product is CASSLAVFTGELFF.

The CDR3 coding sequence is TGTGCCACCAGCAGAGAAGGCGGGAGTTGGACAGATACGCAGTATTTT. This encodes CATSREGGSWTDTQYF. The chain joins TRBV15 to TRBJ2-3, with 7 bases identical to TRBD2. CDR1 and CDR2 (germline): LNHNV, YYDKDF (reference sequence). V shed 0 bases, J shed 3 bases, and the junction held 6 bases outside the gene matches. The CDR3 extends over 16 amino acids.

CDR3 residues: CASGTGTGGVGGSSDTQYF. Here the CDR3 DNA reads TGTGCTAGTGGCACCGGGACAGGGGGTGTGGGCGGGAGCTCGGATACGCAGTATTTT. The chain recombines TRBV12-5 with TRBJ2-3; 11 nucleotides align to TRBD1. This CDR3 is built from 19 residues. Losses at the gene ends were 6 bases for V and 6 bases for J; bases not matched to a gene: 20. Germline V lookup: CDR1 LGHNT, CDR2 FRNRAP.

The chain's CDR3 is CASSRLTGENEKLFF. CDR3 bases: TGTGCCAGCAGCCGTCTGACAGGGGAGAATGAAAAACTGTTTTTT. The chain joins TRBV5-5 to TRBJ1-4; TRBD1 matches at 8 bases. V dropped 4 bases and J dropped 5; count of bases not matched to a gene: 7. Per germline, CDR1 SGHKS and CDR2 YYEKEE (reference sequence). The CDR3 contains 15 residues. The whole variable domain, remainder taken from reference TRBV5-5 and TRBJ1-4, is DAGVTQSPTHLIKTRGQQVTLRCSPISGHKSVSWYQQVLGQGPQFIFQYYEKEERGRGNFPDRFSARQFPNYSSELNVNALLLGDSALYLCASSRLTGENEKLFFGSGTQLSVL.